Listed here is a single TCR beta chain. What it binds is unknown. Deletions cut 0 bases from V and 4 bases from J, with 10 bases between. The CDR3 contains 14 residues. Per germline, CDR1 SGHRS and CDR2 YFSETQ. TCRdb redid the calling of the 5' RACE reads with MiXCR, one entry per CDR3 protein. The repertoire consists of under 700,000 distinct CDR3 sequences, with around a sixth occurring once and the leading ten covering 15% to 20%. This record belongs to a study of T cells after yellow fever vaccination. Overall study context: Fractions with few cells were prepared using SMART-Seq v4 Ultra Low Input. Study-level points and caveats: Booster sampling recovered most clones from primary vaccination (96% CD4, over 75% CD8). Overall, a small share of clonotypes was seen in both CD4 and CD8 compartments.

The sequencing used PBMCs, collected about 5 days after the first yellow fever vaccination. The TCR sequence derives from a man between 18 and 29 years old who received the YFV17D yellow fever vaccine. The chain recombines TRBV5-1 with TRBJ1-1; tentatively, D is TRBD1 (5 bases). The DNA of the CDR3 is TGCGCCAGCAGCTTGGGGGGCATCGGCACTGAAGCTTTCTTT. Encoded protein: CASSLGGIGTEAFF.